These 18 T cell receptor beta chains came from one sample sequenced in a study of blood T cell repertoires in COVID-19. Profiled with immunoSEQ multiplex PCR; TCRdb holds only in-frame clones, not every one. The sample has some 290,000 clones; 90% to 95% are singletons. The sample consisted of PBMCs or T cells enriched from blood (not recorded which). These receptors were obtained from a woman in her 30s who had been exposed to COVID-19.

This clone was detected a few times. J is TRBJ1-1 and V is TRBV3-1 (or the pseudogene TRBV3-2); D is possibly TRBD1 (6 bases). V was pared by 2 bases and J by 1 base, with 8 bases between. Germline-derived CDR1 and CDR2 are LGHDT and YNNKEL (reference sequence). The CDR3 sequence is 14 residues long. The CDR3 sequence: CASSQPTGNTEAFF. The CDR3 DNA reads TGTGCCAGCAGCCAACCGACAGGGAACACTGAAGCTTTCTTT.

V is TRBV2 and J is TRBJ2-3; 9 bases are shared with TRBD2. The CDR3 runs 15 residues. Germline CDR1 SNHLY, CDR2 FYNNEI. With V trimmed by 7 bases and J by 2 bases, 7 bases remained unmatched. The CDR3 sequence: CASKRAGGLTDTQYF. CDR3 bases: TGTGCCAGCAAACGAGCGGGGGGCCTCACAGATACGCAGTATTTT.

The rearrangement uses TRBV6-5 and TRBJ1-1, with a tentative D call TRBD1 (6 bases). CDR3 length equals 12 residues. Germline CDR1 reads MNHEY; CDR2 reads SVGAGI. With 5 bases removed from V and 11 bases from J, the gap between germline ends came to 15 bases. CDR3 bases: TGTGCCAGCAGTCGACAGGCCCCTGCGGCTTTCTTT. Translating gives CASSRQAPAAFF.

V is TRBV20-1 and J is TRBJ1-1; D unresolved. The CDR3 spans 11 residues. Looked up from germline, CDR1 is DFQATT and CDR2 is SNEGSKA (reference sequence). Deletions cut 5 bases from V and 8 bases from J, with 12 bases between. In DNA, the CDR3 is TGCAGTGCTCTTAACCGAGCGGAAGCTTTCTTT. Protein product: CSALNRAEAFF.

The rearrangement joins TRBV6-1 to TRBJ1-4; D possibly corresponds to TRBD1 (5 bases). Germline loops: CDR1 MNHNS, CDR2 SASEGT. CDR3 length equals 17 residues. V was trimmed by 1 base and J by 4 bases, leaving 16 bases between them. CDR3 sequence reads: CASSEGDFWADNEKLFF. Here the CDR3 DNA reads TGTGCCAGCAGTGAAGGGGACTTTTGGGCGGATAATGAAAAACTGTTTTTT.

V gene TRBV7-8 combines with J gene TRBJ1-1, with 8 bases matching TRBD1. Losses at the gene ends were 0 bases for V and 7 bases for J; bases not matched to a gene: 7. CDR3 size: 15 residues. Germline V gene sequence: CDR1 SGHVS, CDR2 FQNEAQ. Written as DNA, the CDR3 is TGTGCCAGCAGCTTAGCGTCAGGGGGCATCGGTGAAGCTTTCTTT. This sequence encodes CASSLASGGIGEAFF. Supplemented by reference TRBV7-8 and TRBJ1-1, the full variable domain reads GAGVSQSPRYKVAKRGQDVALRCDPISGHVSLFWYQQALGQGPEFLTYFQNEAQLDKSGLPSDRFFAERPEGSVSTLKIQRTQQEDSAVYLCASSLASGGIGEAFFGQGTRLTVV.

The V call is TRBV11-2, the J call TRBJ2-1, with a tentative D call TRBD2 (7 bases). The CDR3 covers 15 residues. Germline lookup yields CDR1 SGHAT and CDR2 FQNNGV. Trimming pared 1 base from V and 8 bases from J, leaving 15 bases between. In nucleotides, the CDR3 is TGTGCCAGCAGCTTAGGGTGGGGGGGCACGGATGAGCAGTTCTTC. Residues: CASSLGWGGTDEQFF.

The gene calls are TRBV7-9 and TRBJ2-5; 8 nucleotides match TRBD1. Looked up from germline, CDR1 is SEHNR and CDR2 is FQNEAQ (reference sequence). Trimming at V came to 5 bases and at J to 1 base, leaving 9 bases not matched to a gene. This CDR3 has 16 amino acids. CDR3 in DNA: TGTGCCAGCAGCCCCAGGACAGGGAAGATCCAAGAGACCCAGTACTTC. As protein: CASSPRTGKIQETQYF.

The chain has TRBV4-2 and TRBJ2-3; 8 nucleotides agree with TRBD1. The CDR3 consists of 17 residues. CDR1 LGHNA and CDR2 YNFKEQ come from the germline V gene. Trimming at V came to 1 base and at J to 1 base, leaving 7 bases not matched to a gene. The CDR3 is CASSQATQTGGTDTQYF. The CDR3 DNA follows: TGTGCCAGCAGCCAAGCAACTCAGACAGGGGGCACAGATACGCAGTATTTT.

The gene calls are TRBV18 and TRBJ1-6; the match to TRBD1 covers 9 bases. CDR3 length equals 16 residues. Trimming at V came to 4 bases and at J to 5 bases, leaving 6 bases not matched to a gene. CDR1 KGHSH and CDR2 LQKENI come from the germline V gene. In DNA, the CDR3 is TGTGCCAGCTCACTTCGACAGGGGGGAGATAATTCACCCCTCCACTTT. Its protein is CASSLRQGGDNSPLHF.

The gene calls are TRBV18 and TRBJ2-1; TRBD1 aligns across 9 bases. Germline V gene sequence: CDR1 KGHSH, CDR2 LQKENI. V shed 0 bases, J shed 9 bases, and the junction held 9 bases outside the gene matches. The CDR3 sequence is 16 residues long. The CDR3 sequence: CASSPPLGQGSPEQFF. The CDR3 nucleotides read TGTGCCAGCTCACCACCGCTCGGACAGGGGTCCCCTGAGCAGTTCTTC. The full variable domain, in which reference TRBV18 and TRBJ2-1 provide the parts outside the CDR3, is NAGVMQNPRHLVRRRGQEARLRCSPMKGHSHVYWYRQLPEEGLKFMVYLQKENIIDESGMPKERFSAEFPKEGPSILRIQQVVRGDSAAYFCASSPPLGQGSPEQFFGPGTRLTVL.

The chain recombines TRBV7-9 with TRBJ1-5; TRBD1 agrees at 9 bases. Germline CDR1 is SEHNR and CDR2 is FQNEAQ (reference sequence). This CDR3 comprises 15 residues. The ends lost 5 bases at V and 5 bases at J; junction bases unmatched: 7. The CDR3 nucleotides are TGTGCCAGCAGCCAAACAGGGGGCTTCGATCAGCCCCAGCATTTT. Protein product: CASSQTGGFDQPQHF.

In its sample, this clone was seen a few times. The chain carries TRBV3-1 (or the pseudogene TRBV3-2) and TRBJ2-5, with 10 bases matching TRBD2. CDR1 is LGHDT and CDR2 is YNNKEL in the germline V gene (reference sequence). The CDR3 has 16 amino acids. V gave up 3 bases and J gave up 9 bases; unmatched junction bases: 13. DNA for the CDR3: TGTGCCAGCAGCCACAAAACTAGCGGGGTCCGGGGGGCCCAGTACTTC. Translated: CASSHKTSGVRGAQYF.

This clone came up once. The rearrangement joins TRBV7-8 to TRBJ1-4; D is uncertain. Germline loops: CDR1 SGHVS, CDR2 FQNEAQ. This CDR3 has 12 residues. Trimming stripped 5 bases from V and 5 bases from J, with 6 bases between. Here the CDR3 reads CASSLRNEKLFF. As DNA, the CDR3 is TGTGCCAGCAGCCTCAGAAATGAAAAACTGTTTTTT.

The chain joins TRBV6-5 to TRBJ2-2; tentative D call: TRBD1 (5 bases). In germline, CDR1 is MNHEY, CDR2 SVGAGI. V was shortened by 6 bases and J by 5 bases, with 16 bases between the two germline ends. The CDR3 extends over 15 amino acids. The CDR3 reads CASRAPGRVTGELFF. In DNA form, the CDR3 reads TGTGCCAGCAGAGCCCCGGGCAGGGTAACCGGGGAGCTGTTTTTT.

V is TRBV7-9 and J is TRBJ2-6, with D possibly TRBD1 on 5 matching bases. Germline V CDR1 and CDR2: SEHNR, FQNEAQ (reference sequence). The V and J ends lost 3 bases and 1 base respectively, with 7 bases between them. This CDR3 spans 15 amino acids. This chain's CDR3 is CASSLGPSGANVLTF. For the CDR3, the DNA is TGTGCCAGCAGCTTGGGGCCATCTGGGGCCAACGTCCTGACTTTC.

This chain joins TRBV11-3 and TRBJ2-7, with D perhaps TRBD2 (5 bases). Germline lookup yields CDR1 SGHNT and CDR2 YENEEA. The CDR3 is 16 residues long. V dropped 1 base and J dropped 0 bases, with 13 bases sitting between them. For the CDR3, the DNA is TGTGCCAGCAGCTTAGGGGAGACATCCCGCTCCTACGAGCAGTACTTC. Translation gives CASSLGETSRSYEQYF.

J is TRBJ1-1 and V is TRBV18, with D tentatively TRBD1 (6 bases). The CDR3 runs 14 residues. CDR1 and CDR2 from the germline V gene are KGHSH and LQKENI. Deletions cut 1 base from V and 0 bases from J, with 6 bases between. CDR3 nucleotides: TGTGCCAGCTCACCACAGGGGGTGAACACTGAAGCTTTCTTT. Protein sequence: CASSPQGVNTEAFF.